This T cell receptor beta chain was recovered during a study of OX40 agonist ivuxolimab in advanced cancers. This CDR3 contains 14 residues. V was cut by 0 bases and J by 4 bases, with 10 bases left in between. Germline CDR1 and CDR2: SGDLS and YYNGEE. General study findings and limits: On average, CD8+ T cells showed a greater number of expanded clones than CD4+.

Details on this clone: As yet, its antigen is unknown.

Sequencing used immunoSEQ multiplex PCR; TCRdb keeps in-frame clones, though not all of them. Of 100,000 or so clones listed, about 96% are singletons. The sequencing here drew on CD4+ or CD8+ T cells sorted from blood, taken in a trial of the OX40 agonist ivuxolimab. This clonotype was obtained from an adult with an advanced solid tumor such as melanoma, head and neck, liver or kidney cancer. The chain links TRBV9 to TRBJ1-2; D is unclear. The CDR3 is CASSVGTGGYGYTF. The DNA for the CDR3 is TGTGCCAGCAGCGTAGGGACGGGCGGCTATGGCTACACCTTC.